This T cell receptor (beta chain) derives from a study of T cell responses to AZD1222 COVID-19 vaccine. Whole-study results and caveats: Increases in Spike-specific TCR breadth and depth were seen after two AZD1222 doses. Variant regions that are unmutated are reportedly the target of nearly half of spike-specific TCRs. All repertoire sampling was performed exclusively after the peak T cell response. Most donors were white British and more were female, and clonal diversity was possibly underestimated.

The protocol was immunoSEQ multiplex PCR, while the TCRdb copy is restricted to in-frame clones and leaves out a portion. Among around 88,000 clones listed, roughly nine tenths were seen once. A word on this clone: Its antigen is currently unknown.

The CDR3 has 14 residues. Germline loops: CDR1 SQVTM, CDR2 ANQGSEA. V lost 7 bases to trimming and J lost 3 bases, with 17 bases between them. The sample in question was peripheral blood, obtained on day 0 of AZD1222 vaccination. The TCR was taken from an adult in good health. The genes are TRBV29-1 and TRBJ2-3; D possibly corresponds to TRBD1 (6 bases). CDR3 DNA: TGCAGCGCCCCCAGGGGTTCGAGGACAGATACGCAGTATTTT. This encodes CSAPRGSRTDTQYF.